Detailed here is one T cell receptor beta chain. Its antigen remains unidentified. CDR1 and CDR2 (germline): SGHNT, YENEEA. Trimming at V came to 7 bases and at J to 3 bases, leaving 9 bases not matched to a gene. The CDR3 runs 15 residues. This entry is derived from a study of cytomegalovirus exposure and HLA in healthy donors. Findings and caveats of the study: Productive status was seen about 90% or about 30% of the time for most TCR beta V segments in an earlier analysis. Using the classifier, cytomegalovirus status was reportedly diagnosed with high specificity and sensitivity.

PCR amplification relied on 60 Vbeta primers (plus 13 Jbeta primers). Using immunoSEQ multiplex PCR, the repertoire was profiled, and TCRdb retains in-frame clones only, with some absent. This sample yields 150,000 to 250,000 clones, of which around 79% are seen a single time; 3.5% to 5% belongs to the top ten. Sequenced: PBMCs. This sequence joins TRBV11-3 and TRBJ2-1; TRBD1 matches 7 bases. The sequence was collected from a woman between 25 and 40 years old in good health and CMV-seropositive. The CDR3 DNA sequence: TGTGCCAGCAAAGGACAGGCGGATAACTACAATGAGCAGTTCTTC. Its protein is CASKGQADNYNEQFF. Combining the CDR3 with reference TRBV11-3 and TRBJ2-1 gives the whole variable domain EAGVVQSPRYKIIEKKQPVAFWCNPISGHNTLYWYLQNLGQGPELLIRYENEEAVDDSQLPKDRFSAERLKGVDSTLKIQPAELGDSAVYLCASKGQADNYNEQFFGPGTRLTVL.